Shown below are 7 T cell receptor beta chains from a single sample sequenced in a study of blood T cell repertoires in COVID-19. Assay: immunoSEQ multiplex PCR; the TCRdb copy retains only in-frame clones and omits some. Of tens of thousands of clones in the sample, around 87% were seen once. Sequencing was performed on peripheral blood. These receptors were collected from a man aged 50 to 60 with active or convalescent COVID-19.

The CDR3 loop is CASSLSGRGAGYTF. As DNA, the CDR3 is TGTGCCAGCAGTTTATCGGGCAGGGGGGCGGGCTACACCTTC. V is TRBV28 and J is TRBJ1-2; TRBD1 aligns across 7 bases. The CDR3 extends over 14 amino acids. The germline gives CDR1 MDHEN, CDR2 SYDVKM. The ends lost 1 base at V and 8 bases at J; junction bases unmatched: 7.

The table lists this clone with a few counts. The CDR3 here is CASSETGGGNTEAFF. The CDR3 DNA sequence: TGTGCCAGCAGTGAAACAGGGGGGGGGAACACTGAAGCTTTCTTT. The rearrangement joins TRBV2 to TRBJ1-1, with TRBD1 identical over 8 bases. V was pared by 2 bases and J by 1 base, with 3 bases of the junction left unmatched. Germline V gives CDR1 SNHLY, CDR2 FYNNEI. The CDR3 totals 15 residues.

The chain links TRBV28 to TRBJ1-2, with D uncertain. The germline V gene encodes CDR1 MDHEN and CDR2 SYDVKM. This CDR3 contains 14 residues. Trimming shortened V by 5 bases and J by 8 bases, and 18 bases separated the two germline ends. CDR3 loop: CASSTHGRVQGYTF. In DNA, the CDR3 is TGTGCCAGCAGTACCCACGGCCGGGTACAAGGCTACACCTTC.

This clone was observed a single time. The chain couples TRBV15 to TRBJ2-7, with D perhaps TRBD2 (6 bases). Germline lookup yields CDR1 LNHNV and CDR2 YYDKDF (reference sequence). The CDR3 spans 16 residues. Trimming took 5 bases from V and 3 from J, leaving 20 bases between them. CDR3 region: CATSEPLASEIYEQYF. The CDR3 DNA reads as TGTGCCACCAGCGAGCCCCTCGCTAGCGAAATCTACGAGCAGTACTTC. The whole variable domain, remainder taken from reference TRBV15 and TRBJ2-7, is DAMVIQNPRYQVTQFGKPVTLSCSQTLNHNVMYWYQQKSSQAPKLLFHYYDKDFNNEADTPDNFQSRRPNTSFCFLDIRSPGLGDTAMYLCATSEPLASEIYEQYFGPGTRLTVT.

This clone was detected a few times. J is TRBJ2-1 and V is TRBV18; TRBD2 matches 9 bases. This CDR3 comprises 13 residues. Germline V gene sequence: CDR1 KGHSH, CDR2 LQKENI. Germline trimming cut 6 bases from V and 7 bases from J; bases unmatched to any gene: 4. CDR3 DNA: TGTGCCAGCTCGCTAGCGGGATGGAATGAGCAGTTCTTC. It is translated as CASSLAGWNEQFF.

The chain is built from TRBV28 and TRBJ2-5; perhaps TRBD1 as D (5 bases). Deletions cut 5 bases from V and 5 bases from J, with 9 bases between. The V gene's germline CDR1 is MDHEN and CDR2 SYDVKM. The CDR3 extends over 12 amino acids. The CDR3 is CASSLPGETQYF. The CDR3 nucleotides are TGTGCCAGCAGTCTACCAGGGGAGACCCAGTACTTC. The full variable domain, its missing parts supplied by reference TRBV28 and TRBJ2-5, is DVKVTQSSRYLVKRTGEKVFLECVQDMDHENMFWYRQDPGLGLRLIYFSYDVKMKEKGDIPEGYSVSREKKERFSLILESASTNQTSMYLCASSLPGETQYFGPGTRLLVL.

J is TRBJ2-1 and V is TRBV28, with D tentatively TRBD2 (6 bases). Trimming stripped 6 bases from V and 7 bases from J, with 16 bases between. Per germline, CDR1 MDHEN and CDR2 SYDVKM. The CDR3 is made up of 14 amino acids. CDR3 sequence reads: CASSQDYRFNEQFF. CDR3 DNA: TGTGCCAGCAGCCAGGACTACCGATTTAATGAGCAGTTCTTC.